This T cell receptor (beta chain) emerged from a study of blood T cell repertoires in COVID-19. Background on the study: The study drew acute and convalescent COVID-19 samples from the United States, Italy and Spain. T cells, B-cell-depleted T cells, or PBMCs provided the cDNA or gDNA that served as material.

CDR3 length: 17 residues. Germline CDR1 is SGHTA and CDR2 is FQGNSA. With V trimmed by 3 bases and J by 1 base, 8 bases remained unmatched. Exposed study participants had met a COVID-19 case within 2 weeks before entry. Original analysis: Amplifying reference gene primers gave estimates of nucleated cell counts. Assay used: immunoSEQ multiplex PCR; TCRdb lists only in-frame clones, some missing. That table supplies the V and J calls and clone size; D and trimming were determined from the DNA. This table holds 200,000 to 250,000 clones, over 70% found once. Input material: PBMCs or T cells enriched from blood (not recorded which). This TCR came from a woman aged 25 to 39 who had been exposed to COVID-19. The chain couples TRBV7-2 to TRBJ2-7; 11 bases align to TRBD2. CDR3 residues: CASSFGGLAGRSYEQYF. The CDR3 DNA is TGTGCCAGCAGCTTCGGCGGACTAGCGGGTAGATCCTACGAGCAGTACTTC.